These T cell receptor beta chains were read from a single sample in a study of cytomegalovirus exposure and HLA in healthy donors. Method: immunoSEQ multiplex PCR; TCRdb's copy keeps in-frame clones and lacks some. The sample shows around 200,000 clones, approximately 82% of them seen only once. Sequencing was done on a sample of PBMCs. The receptor set was obtained from a woman aged 40 to 50 in good health and CMV-seronegative. The CDR3 runs from the conserved cysteine through the conserved F or W. A D gene is named only where the DNA matches it firmly. Where a row states a size, it is once, few, many or the class of an expanded clone; other rows omit it.

V	J	D	size	CDR3	DNA
TRBV7-9	TRBJ2-6	.	.	CASSPRVSSGANVLTF	TGTGCCAGCAGCCCTCGGGTTAGCTCTGGGGCCAACGTCCTGACTTTC
TRBV5-5	TRBJ2-7	TRBD1	.	CASSPGTGSYEQYF	TGTGCCAGCAGCCCCGGGACAGGGTCCTACGAGCAGTACTTC
TRBV5-1	TRBJ2-1	TRBD2	.	CASSLRGTSGEQFF	TGCGCCAGCAGCTTGAGAGGGACTAGCGGTGAGCAGTTCTTC
TRBV2	TRBJ1-5	TRBD1	once	CASSEGRGANGGKQPQHF	TGTGCCAGCAGTGAGGGCAGGGGGGCGAATGGAGGTAAACAGCCCCAGCATTTT
TRBV6-6	TRBJ2-2	TRBD1	.	CASSYPDRGHGELFF	TGTGCCAGCAGTTACCCGGACAGGGGGCACGGGGAGCTGTTTTTT
TRBV7-6	TRBJ2-2	.	.	CASRLRGTSNTGELFF	TGTGCCAGCAGGCTTAGGGGCACATCGAACACCGGGGAGCTGTTTTTT
TRBV7-2	TRBJ1-5	.	.	CASSLSQDSNQPQHF	TGTGCCAGCAGCTTAAGTCAGGATAGCAATCAGCCCCAGCATTTT
TRBV2	TRBJ1-2	TRBD1	.	CASSEGGTGYNYGYTF	TGTGCCAGCAGTGAAGGGGGGACAGGGTATAACTATGGCTACACCTTC
TRBV28	TRBJ1-5	.	few	CASSTVGNQPQHF	TGTGCCAGCAGTACCGTAGGCAATCAGCCCCAGCATTTT
TRBV7-6	TRBJ2-7	.	once	CASSLAVGDEQYF	TGTGCCAGCAGCTTAGCGGTCGGAGACGAGCAGTACTTC
TRBV15	TRBJ2-3	TRBD2	once	CATSSRLAGVTDTQYF	TGTGCCACCAGCAGCAGACTAGCGGGGGTCACAGATACGCAGTATTTT
TRBV19	TRBJ1-2	.	.	CASVTRGHGYTF	TGTGCCAGTGTTACCAGGGGTCATGGCTACACCTTC
TRBV5-6	TRBJ1-5	TRBD1	.	CASSLYMDRVNQPQHF	TGTGCCAGCAGCTTATACATGGACAGGGTTAATCAGCCCCAGCATTTT
TRBV19	TRBJ1-1	TRBD1	.	CASRRQGVVNTEAFF	TGTGCCAGTAGGCGACAGGGGGTGGTGAACACTGAAGCTTTCTTT
TRBV5-1	TRBJ2-7	TRBD1	.	CASSLGLSYRGGAYEQYF	TGCGCCAGCAGCTTGGGGCTTTCGTACAGGGGTGGCGCCTACGAGCAGTACTTC
TRBV6-5	TRBJ2-1	TRBD2	.	CASSYSGGSYNEQFF	TGTGCCAGCAGTTATAGCGGGGGAAGTTACAATGAGCAGTTCTTC
TRBV10-3	TRBJ1-2	.	once	CASNRDKNGYTF	TGTGCCTCCAACAGGGACAAGAATGGCTACACCTTC
TRBV29-1	TRBJ2-3	TRBD2	.	CSGTGLAGVDTQYF	TGCAGCGGGACGGGACTAGCGGGGGTGGATACGCAGTATTTT
TRBV5-4	TRBJ2-7	.	.	CASSTYGKSYEQYF	TGTGCCAGCAGCACTTACGGGAAATCCTACGAGCAGTACTTC
TRBV4-3	TRBJ1-5	.	once	CASSQERGDNQPQHF	TGCGCCAGCAGCCAAGAGCGGGGTGACAATCAGCCCCAGCATTTT
TRBV25-1	TRBJ1-6	TRBD1	.	CASSVGTGGGSPLHF	TGTGCCAGCAGCGTCGGGACAGGGGGTGGTTCACCCCTCCACTTT
TRBV19	TRBJ2-7	TRBD2	.	CASSITSGGNYEQYF	TGTGCCAGTAGTATAACTAGCGGGGGAAACTACGAGCAGTACTTC
TRBV9	TRBJ1-6	TRBD1	.	CASSRPGTGIGSPLHF	TGTGCCAGCAGCCGTCCCGGGACAGGGATCGGTTCACCCCTCCACTTT
TRBV19	TRBJ2-1	.	.	CASMGGYNEQFF	TGTGCCAGTATGGGGGGCTACAATGAGCAGTTCTTC
TRBV5-1	TRBJ2-5	TRBD1	.	CASTEGPTGFQETQYF	TGCGCCAGCACAGAGGGGCCGACAGGGTTCCAAGAGACCCAGTACTTC
TRBV19	TRBJ1-2	.	.	CASSLGGWGYTF	TGTGCCAGTAGTCTGGGGGGATGGGGCTACACCTTC
TRBV30	TRBJ1-5	TRBD1	once	CAWSVRQGNQPQHF	TGTGCCTGGAGTGTAAGACAGGGAAATCAGCCCCAGCATTTT
TRBV2	TRBJ1-2	.	.	CASRFGGLGYTF	TGTGCCAGCAGATTCGGCGGCCTAGGCTACACCTTC
TRBV27	TRBJ2-4	.	.	CASSPTPKNIQYF	TGTGCCAGCAGCCCAACTCCTAAAAACATTCAGTACTTC
TRBV7-9	TRBJ1-2	.	.	CASSSSYGYTF	TGTGCCAGCAGCAGTAGTTATGGCTACACCTTC
TRBV6-1	TRBJ1-6	.	.	CASSESAGYNSPLHF	TGTGCCAGCAGTGAATCCGCAGGGTATAATTCACCCCTCCACTTT
TRBV5-1	TRBJ1-1	TRBD1	few	CASSPGTGGETFF	TGCGCCAGCAGCCCTGGGACAGGGGGCGAGACTTTCTTT
TRBV4-2	TRBJ2-5	.	.	CASSQYSGAGETQYF	TGTGCCAGCAGCCAATACTCAGGGGCTGGAGAGACCCAGTACTTC
TRBV4-1	TRBJ1-2	.	.	CASSQLQSSYGYTF	TGCGCCAGCAGCCAACTACAGTCCTCCTATGGCTACACCTTC
TRBV5-1	TRBJ2-1	TRBD2	.	CASSSISGGAGEQFF	TGCGCCAGCAGCTCCATTAGCGGGGGGGCCGGGGAGCAGTTCTTC
TRBV7-2	TRBJ1-1	.	.	CASSLEGRRGAAAFF	TGTGCCAGCAGCTTAGAGGGTCGGAGGGGTGCTGCGGCTTTCTTT
TRBV19	TRBJ1-5	TRBD1	.	CASSMRQGAYSNQPQHF	TGTGCCAGTAGTATGAGGCAGGGGGCATATAGCAATCAGCCCCAGCATTTT
TRBV11-3	TRBJ2-2	TRBD1	.	CASSHGQGDTGELFF	TGTGCCAGCAGTCACGGACAGGGTGACACCGGGGAGCTGTTTTTT
TRBV28	TRBJ1-5	.	.	CASSDRNKGNQPQHF	TGTGCCAGCAGTGACAGGAATAAGGGCAATCAGCCCCAGCATTTT
TRBV2	TRBJ2-7	TRBD2	.	CASSESGGLSYEQYF	TGTGCCAGCAGTGAAAGCGGGGGCCTCTCCTACGAGCAGTACTTC
TRBV19	TRBJ1-5	TRBD1	.	CASSIGDRVSNQPQHF	TGTGCCAGTAGTATAGGCGACAGGGTTAGCAATCAGCCCCAGCATTTT
TRBV19	TRBJ1-5	TRBD1	.	CASSVVPRGIDQPQHF	TGTGCCAGTAGTGTAGTCCCCAGGGGGATAGACCAGCCCCAGCATTTT
TRBV11-3	TRBJ1-1	TRBD1	.	CASSLAGTGGTEAFF	TGTGCCAGCAGCTTAGCTGGGACAGGGGGCACTGAAGCTTTCTTT
TRBV9	TRBJ2-3	.	.	CASSVGTNREDTQYF	TGTGCCAGCAGCGTGGGGACTAACAGGGAGGATACGCAGTATTTT
TRBV6-5	TRBJ1-1	.	.	CASSYSAAPRDTEAFF	TGTGCCAGCAGTTACTCGGCAGCTCCCAGGGACACTGAAGCTTTCTTT
TRBV7-9	TRBJ2-2	TRBD1	few	CASSYSQGRTGELFF	TGTGCCAGCAGTTACTCACAGGGGCGTACCGGGGAGCTGTTTTTT
TRBV6-5	TRBJ2-2	.	few	CASRLAIPNTGELFF	TGTGCCAGCAGATTAGCGATTCCGAACACCGGGGAGCTGTTTTTT
TRBV6-1	TRBJ2-1	TRBD1	.	CASSETGGKVNEQFF	TGTGCCAGCAGTGAAACAGGGGGCAAGGTGAATGAGCAGTTCTTC
TRBV4-1	TRBJ2-7	TRBD1	few	CASSQTGVIDEQYF	TGCGCCAGCAGCCAAACAGGGGTTATCGACGAGCAGTACTTC
TRBV2	TRBJ1-1	.	.	CASSLGQLNTEAFF	TGTGCCAGCAGCCTCGGACAGCTGAACACTGAAGCTTTCTTT
TRBV19	TRBJ1-1	TRBD1	.	CASSPQGARTEAFF	TGTGCCAGTAGTCCGCAGGGGGCTCGGACTGAAGCTTTCTTT
TRBV18	TRBJ2-7	.	.	CASSPRSRNYEQYF	TGTGCCAGCTCACCACGCTCGAGAAACTACGAGCAGTACTTC
TRBV5-1	TRBJ1-2	.	.	CASSLGGSVVYGYTF	TGCGCCAGCAGCTTGGGTGGTAGTGTGGTCTATGGCTACACCTTC
TRBV6-1	TRBJ2-6	.	.	CASSPQLGANVLTF	TGTGCCAGCAGTCCTCAACTCGGGGCCAACGTCCTGACTTTC
TRBV6-1	TRBJ2-4	.	.	CASSGGSKNIQYF	TGTGCCAGCAGTGGAGGGAGCAAAAACATTCAGTACTTC